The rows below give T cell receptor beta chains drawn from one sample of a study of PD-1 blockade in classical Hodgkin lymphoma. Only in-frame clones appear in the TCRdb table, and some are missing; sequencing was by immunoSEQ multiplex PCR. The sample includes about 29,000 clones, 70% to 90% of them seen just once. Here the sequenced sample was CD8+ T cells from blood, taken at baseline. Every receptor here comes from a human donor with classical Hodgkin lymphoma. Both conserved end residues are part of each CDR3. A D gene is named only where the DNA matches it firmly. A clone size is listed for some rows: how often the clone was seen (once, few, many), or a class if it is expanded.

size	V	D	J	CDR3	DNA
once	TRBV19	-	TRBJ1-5	CASSIAESYSNQPQHF	TGTGCCAGTAGTATAGCGGAATCCTATAGCAATCAGCCCCAGCATTTT
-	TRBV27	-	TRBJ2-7	CASSSSRGEQYF	TGTGCCAGCAGTTCATCTCGGGGCGAGCAGTACTTC
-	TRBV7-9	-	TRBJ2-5	CASSGRRGNEETQYF	TGTGCCAGCAGCGGCAGGCGAGGGAACGAAGAGACCCAGTACTTC
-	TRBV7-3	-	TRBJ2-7	CASSPNRLEQYF	TGTGCCAGCAGCCCCAACAGACTGGAGCAGTACTTC
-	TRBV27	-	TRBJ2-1	CASSLVALGNNEQFF	TGTGCCAGCAGTTTAGTGGCTTTGGGGAACAATGAGCAGTTCTTC
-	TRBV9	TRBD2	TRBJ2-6	CASSSRGRRTSGSNGANVLTF	TGTGCCAGCAGCTCCAGGGGAAGGAGGACTAGCGGGAGTAATGGGGCCAACGTCCTGACTTTC
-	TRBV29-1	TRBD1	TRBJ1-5	CSVEERTGEWNQPQHF	TGCAGCGTTGAAGAACGGACAGGGGAGTGGAATCAGCCCCAGCATTTT
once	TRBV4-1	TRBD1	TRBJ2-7	CASSANQGAREQYF	TGCGCCAGCAGCGCTAACCAGGGGGCTCGAGAGCAGTACTTC
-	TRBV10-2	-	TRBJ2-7	CASSDTGFHEQYF	TGCGCCAGCAGTGACACGGGATTCCACGAGCAGTACTTC
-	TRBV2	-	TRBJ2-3	CASSEAWASTDTQYF	TGTGCCAGCAGTGAAGCGTGGGCTAGCACAGATACGCAGTATTTT
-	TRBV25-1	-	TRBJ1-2	CASTGGGRGTYGYTF	TGTGCCAGCACCGGAGGGGGAAGGGGGACCTATGGCTACACCTTC
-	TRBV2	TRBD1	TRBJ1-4	CASSVLGGSEKLFF	TGTGCCAGCAGTGTTCTAGGGGGCAGTGAAAAACTGTTTTTT
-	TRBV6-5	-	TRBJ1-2	CASSYVPSTENYGYTF	TGTGCCAGCAGTTATGTGCCTTCGACTGAGAACTATGGCTACACCTTC
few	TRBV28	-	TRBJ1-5	CASSVGGNNQPQHF	TGTGCCAGCAGTGTAGGGGGGAACAATCAGCCCCAGCATTTT
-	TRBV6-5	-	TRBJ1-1	CASMGATEAFF	TGTGCCAGCATGGGGGCCACTGAAGCTTTCTTT
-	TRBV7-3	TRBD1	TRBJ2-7	CASSLGQGANYEQYF	TGTGCCAGCAGCCTGGGCCAGGGGGCTAACTACGAGCAGTACTTC
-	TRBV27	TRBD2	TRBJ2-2	CASSLASGTFGELFF	TGTGCCAGCAGTTTAGCTAGCGGGACGTTCGGGGAGCTGTTTTTT
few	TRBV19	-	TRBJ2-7	CASSNGDEQYF	TGTGCCAGTAGTAACGGGGACGAGCAGTACTTC
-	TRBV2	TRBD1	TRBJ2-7	CASSEAQDRARYEQYF	TGTGCCAGCAGTGAAGCGCAAGACAGGGCACGCTACGAGCAGTACTTC
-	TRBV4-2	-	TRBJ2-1	CASSQPQGSYNEQFF	TGTGCCAGCAGCCAACCCCAGGGGTCCTACAATGAGCAGTTCTTC